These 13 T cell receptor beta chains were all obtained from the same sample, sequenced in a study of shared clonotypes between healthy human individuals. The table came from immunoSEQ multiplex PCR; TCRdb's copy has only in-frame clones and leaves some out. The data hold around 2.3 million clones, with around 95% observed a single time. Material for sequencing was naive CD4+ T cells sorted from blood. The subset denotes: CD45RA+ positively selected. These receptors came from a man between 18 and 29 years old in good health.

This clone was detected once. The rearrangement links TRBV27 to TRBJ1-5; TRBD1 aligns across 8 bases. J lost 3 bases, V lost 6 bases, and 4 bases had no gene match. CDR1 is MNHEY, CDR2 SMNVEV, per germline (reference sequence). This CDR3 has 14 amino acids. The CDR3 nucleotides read TGTGCCAGCAGAAAGGGACAGGCCAATCAGCCCCAGCATTTT. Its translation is CASRKGQANQPQHF.

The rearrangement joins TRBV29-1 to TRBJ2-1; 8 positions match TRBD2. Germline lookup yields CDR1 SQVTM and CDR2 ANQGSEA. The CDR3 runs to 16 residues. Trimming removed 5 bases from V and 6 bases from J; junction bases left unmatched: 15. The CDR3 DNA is TGCAGCGTTCAGCTGGGGGCTAGCGGGCAGGGCAATGAGCAGTTCTTC. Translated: CSVQLGASGQGNEQFF.

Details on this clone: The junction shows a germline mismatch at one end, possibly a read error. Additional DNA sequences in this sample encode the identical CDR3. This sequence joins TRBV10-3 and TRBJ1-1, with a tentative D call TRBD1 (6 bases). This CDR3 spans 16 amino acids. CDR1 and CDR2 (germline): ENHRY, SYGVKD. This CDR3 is CAISGGGGSSNTEAFF. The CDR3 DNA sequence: TGCGCCATCAGTGGGGGCGGAGGCTCTTCGAACACTGAAGCTTTCTTT.

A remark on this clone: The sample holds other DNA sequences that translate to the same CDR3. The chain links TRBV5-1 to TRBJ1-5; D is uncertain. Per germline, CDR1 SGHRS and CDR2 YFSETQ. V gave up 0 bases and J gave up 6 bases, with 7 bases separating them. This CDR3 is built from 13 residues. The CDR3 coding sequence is TGCGCCAGCAGCTTGGGGCCCAGTCAGCCCCAGCATTTT. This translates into CASSLGPSQPQHF. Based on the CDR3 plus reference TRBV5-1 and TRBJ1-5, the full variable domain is KAGVTQTPRYLIKTRGQQVTLSCSPISGHRSVSWYQQTPGQGLQFLFEYFSETQRNKGNFPGRFSGRQFSNSRSEMNVSTLELGDSALYLCASSLGPSQPQHFGDGTRLSIL.

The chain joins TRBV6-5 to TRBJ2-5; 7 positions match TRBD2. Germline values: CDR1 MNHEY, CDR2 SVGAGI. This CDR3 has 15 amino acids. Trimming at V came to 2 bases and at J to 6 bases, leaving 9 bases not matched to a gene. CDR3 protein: CASSYGGEGSKTQYF. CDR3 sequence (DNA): TGTGCCAGCAGTTACGGGGGGGAGGGCTCCAAGACCCAGTACTTC.

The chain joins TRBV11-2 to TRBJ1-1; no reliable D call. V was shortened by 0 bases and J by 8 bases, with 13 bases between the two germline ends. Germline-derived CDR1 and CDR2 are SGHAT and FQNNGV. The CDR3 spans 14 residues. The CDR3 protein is CASSLERVLSEAFF. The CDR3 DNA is TGTGCCAGCAGCTTAGAGAGGGTCCTGTCGGAAGCTTTCTTT. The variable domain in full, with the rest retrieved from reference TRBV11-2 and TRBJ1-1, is EAGVAQSPRYKIIEKRQSVAFWCNPISGHATLYWYQQILGQGPKLLIQFQNNGVVDDSQLPKDRFSAERLKGVDSTLKIQPAKLEDSAVYLCASSLERVLSEAFFGQGTRLTVV.

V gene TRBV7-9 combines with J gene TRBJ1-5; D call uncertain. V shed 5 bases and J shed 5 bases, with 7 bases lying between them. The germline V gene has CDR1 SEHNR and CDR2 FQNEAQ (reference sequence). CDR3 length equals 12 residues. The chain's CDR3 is CASSNRDQPQHF. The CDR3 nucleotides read TGTGCCAGCAGCAATCGGGATCAGCCCCAGCATTTT. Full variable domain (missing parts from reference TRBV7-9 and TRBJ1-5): DTGVSQNPRHKITKRGQNVTFRCDPISEHNRLYWYRQTLGQGPEFLTYFQNEAQLEKSRLLSDRFSAERPKGSFSTLEIQRTEQGDSAMYLCASSNRDQPQHFGDGTRLSIL.

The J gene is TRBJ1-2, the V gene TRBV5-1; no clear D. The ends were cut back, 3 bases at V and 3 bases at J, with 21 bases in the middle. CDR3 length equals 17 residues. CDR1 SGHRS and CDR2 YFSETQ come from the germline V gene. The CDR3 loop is CASSSRRGGGFDYGYTF. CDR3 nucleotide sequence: TGCGCCAGCAGCTCCCGCCGAGGCGGCGGCTTTGACTATGGCTACACCTTC.

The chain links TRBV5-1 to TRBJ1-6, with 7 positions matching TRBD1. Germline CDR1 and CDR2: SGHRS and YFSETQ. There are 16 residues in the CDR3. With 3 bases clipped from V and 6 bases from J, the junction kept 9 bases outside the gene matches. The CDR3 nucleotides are TGCGCCAGCAGCTCCACCGGGACAGAGGGTAATTCACCCCTCCACTTT. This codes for CASSSTGTEGNSPLHF.

Here the CDR3 DNA reads TGTGCCAGCAGCAGTCAGGGGTGGGTTAATCAGCCCCAGCATTTT. Protein: CASSSQGWVNQPQHF. V and J are TRBV7-8 and TRBJ1-5; D might be TRBD1 (6 bases). Germline values: CDR1 SGHVS, CDR2 FQNEAQ. The CDR3 covers 15 residues. The ends were cut back, 5 bases at V and 4 bases at J, with 15 bases in the middle.

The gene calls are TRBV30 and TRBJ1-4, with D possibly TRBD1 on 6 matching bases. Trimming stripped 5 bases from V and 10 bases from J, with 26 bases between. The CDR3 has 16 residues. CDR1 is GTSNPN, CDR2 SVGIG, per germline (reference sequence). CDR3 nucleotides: TGTGCCTGGGGTCCCCTCGGACAGATGGGATTGGGAAAACTGTTTTTT. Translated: CAWGPLGQMGLGKLFF.

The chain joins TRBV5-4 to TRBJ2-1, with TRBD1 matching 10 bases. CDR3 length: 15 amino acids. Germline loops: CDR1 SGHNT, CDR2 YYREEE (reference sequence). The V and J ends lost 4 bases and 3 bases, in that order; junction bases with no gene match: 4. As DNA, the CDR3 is TGTGCCAGCAGCCGGGACAGGGGCATCTACAATGAGCAGTTCTTC. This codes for CASSRDRGIYNEQFF.

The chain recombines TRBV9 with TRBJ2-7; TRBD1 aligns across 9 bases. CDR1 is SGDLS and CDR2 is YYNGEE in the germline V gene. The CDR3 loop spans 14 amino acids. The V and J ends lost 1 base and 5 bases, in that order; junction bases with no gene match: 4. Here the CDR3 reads CASSVSQGANEQYF. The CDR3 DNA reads TGTGCCAGCAGCGTATCACAGGGGGCAAACGAGCAGTACTTC.